The 5 T cell receptor beta chains presented below share a single source sample, sequenced in a study of blood T cell repertoires in COVID-19. TCRdb keeps only in-frame clones here, not all; method: immunoSEQ multiplex PCR. The table shows some 200,000 clones, with around 86% occurring only once. Sequencing used peripheral blood. Source of these receptors: a man aged 50 to 60 with acute or convalescent COVID-19.

V gene TRBV19 combines with J gene TRBJ2-7, with D possibly TRBD1 on 5 matching bases. CDR3 length: 12 residues. Germline loops: CDR1 LNHDA, CDR2 SQIVND (reference sequence). V was trimmed by 3 bases and J by 2 bases, leaving 5 bases between them. CDR3: CASSIRAYEQYF. In DNA, the CDR3 is TGTGCCAGTAGTATCAGGGCCTACGAGCAGTACTTC.

This chain connects TRBV19 to TRBJ2-2, with TRBD2 as a possible D gene (6 bases). CDR3 length: 17 residues. The germline gives CDR1 LNHDA, CDR2 SQIVND (reference sequence). The V gene lost 3 bases and the J gene lost 7 bases, with 21 bases spanning the gap. This chain's CDR3 is CASSMDTRQRGGGELFF. The DNA for the CDR3 is TGTGCCAGTAGTATGGACACGCGTCAACGGGGAGGCGGGGAGCTGTTTTTT.

The genes are TRBV18 and TRBJ1-1; 7 nucleotides match TRBD1. V dropped 5 bases and J dropped 0; count of bases not matched to a gene: 3. The germline V gene has CDR1 KGHSH and CDR2 LQKENI. This CDR3 is built from 14 residues. The CDR3 DNA sequence: TGTGCCAGCTCAGGGACAGTGATGAACACTGAAGCTTTCTTT. Protein product: CASSGTVMNTEAFF.

V usage is TRBV6-4 and J usage is TRBJ2-1, with TRBD2 identical over 10 bases. Germline assignment: CDR1 MRHNA and CDR2 SNTAGT. This CDR3 is built from 16 residues. V was pared by 0 bases and J by 1 base, with 0 bases of the junction left unmatched. The CDR3 bases are TGTGCCAGCAGTGACTCAGCGGGGGGGTCCTACAATGAGCAGTTCTTC. This encodes CASSDSAGGSYNEQFF.

The genes are TRBV27 and TRBJ2-7; possibly TRBD1 for D (6 bases). Trimming cost V 10 bases and J 0 bases, with 13 bases left between them. Germline CDR1 and CDR2: MNHEY and SMNVEV (reference sequence). This CDR3 is built from 13 residues. DNA of the CDR3: TGTGCCATCTCCCGAGGGGGCTCCTACGAGCAGTACTTC. This sequence encodes CAISRGGSYEQYF.